The T cell receptor (beta chain) described here comes from a study of blood T cell repertoires in COVID-19. As for the study in general: Samples came from the United States, Italy and Spain, spanning acute and convalescent COVID-19. T cells, B-cell-depleted T cells, or PBMCs supplied cDNA or gDNA.

As handled by the study authors: Reference gene primer amplification yielded estimated nucleated cell counts. Sequenced by immunoSEQ multiplex PCR; TCRdb stores in-frame clones only, minus some. V and J calls and clone size are copied from that table; D and trimming were computed from the DNA. The sample holds about 170,000 clones; around four fifths are singletons and the top ten take 2% to 2.5%. J was trimmed by 1 base and V by 5 bases; bases with no gene match: 10. The CDR3 runs to 18 residues. CDR1 and CDR2 (germline): SGHTA, FQGTGA. The chain uses TRBV7-3 and TRBJ2-2, with 10 bases matching TRBD2. This TCR was recovered from an elderly woman with acute or convalescent COVID-19. What was sequenced was peripheral blood. CDR3 sequence: CASSPLPSGGGNTGELFF. CDR3 DNA: TGTGCCAGCAGCCCCCTACCAAGCGGGGGGGGGAACACCGGGGAGCTGTTTTTT.